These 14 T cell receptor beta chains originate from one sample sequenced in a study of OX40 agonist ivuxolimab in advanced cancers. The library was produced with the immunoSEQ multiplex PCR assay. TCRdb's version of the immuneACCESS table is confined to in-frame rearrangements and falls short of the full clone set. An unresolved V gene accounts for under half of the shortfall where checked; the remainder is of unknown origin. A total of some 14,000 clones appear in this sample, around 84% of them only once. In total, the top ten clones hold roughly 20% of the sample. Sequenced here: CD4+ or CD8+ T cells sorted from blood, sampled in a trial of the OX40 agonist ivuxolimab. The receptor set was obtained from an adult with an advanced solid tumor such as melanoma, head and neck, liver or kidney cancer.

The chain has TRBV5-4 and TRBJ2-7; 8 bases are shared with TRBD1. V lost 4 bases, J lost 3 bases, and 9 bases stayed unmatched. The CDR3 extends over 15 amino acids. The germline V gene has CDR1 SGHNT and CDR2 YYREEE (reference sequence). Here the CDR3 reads CASSQLGQGYYEQYF. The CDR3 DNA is TGTGCCAGCAGCCAACTAGGACAGGGATACTACGAGCAGTACTTC.

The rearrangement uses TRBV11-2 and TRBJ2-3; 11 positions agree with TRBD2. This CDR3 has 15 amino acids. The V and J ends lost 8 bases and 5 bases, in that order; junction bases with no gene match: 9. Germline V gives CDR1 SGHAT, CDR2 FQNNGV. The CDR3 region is CASHIAGGPQDTQYF. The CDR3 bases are TGTGCCAGCCACATAGCGGGAGGGCCACAAGATACGCAGTATTTT.

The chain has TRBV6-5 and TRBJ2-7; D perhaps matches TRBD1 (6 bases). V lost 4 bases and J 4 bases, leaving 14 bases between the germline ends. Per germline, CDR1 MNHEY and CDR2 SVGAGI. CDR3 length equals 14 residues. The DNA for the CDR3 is TGTGCCAGCAGTTTTTCAGGGGCGCGGTACGAGCAGTACTTC. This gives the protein CASSFSGARYEQYF.

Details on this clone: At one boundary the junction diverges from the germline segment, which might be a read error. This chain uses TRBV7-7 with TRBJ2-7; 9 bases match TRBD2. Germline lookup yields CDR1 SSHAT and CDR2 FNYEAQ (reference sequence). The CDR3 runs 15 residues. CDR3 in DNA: TGTGCTAGCAGCTTAGGTAGCGGGAGCGGCTACGAGCAGTACTTC. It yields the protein CASSLGSGSGYEQYF.

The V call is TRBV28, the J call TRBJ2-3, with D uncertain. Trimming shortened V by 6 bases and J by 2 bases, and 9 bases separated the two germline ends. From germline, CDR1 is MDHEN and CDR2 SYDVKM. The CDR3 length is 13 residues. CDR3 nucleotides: TGTGCCAGCAGCTACGTCGACACAGATACGCAGTATTTT. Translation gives CASSYVDTDTQYF.

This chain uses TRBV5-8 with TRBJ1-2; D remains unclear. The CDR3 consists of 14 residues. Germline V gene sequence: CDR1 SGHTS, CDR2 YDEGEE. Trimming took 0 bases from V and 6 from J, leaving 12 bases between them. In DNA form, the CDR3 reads TGTGCCAGCAGCTTGGCCGGGCCCCGGCATGGCTACACCTTC. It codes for CASSLAGPRHGYTF.

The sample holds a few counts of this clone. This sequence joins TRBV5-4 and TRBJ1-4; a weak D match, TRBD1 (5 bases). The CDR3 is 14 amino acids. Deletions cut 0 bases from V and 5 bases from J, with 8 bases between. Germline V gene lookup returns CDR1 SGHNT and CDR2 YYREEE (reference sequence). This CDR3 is CASSLGGVNEKLFF. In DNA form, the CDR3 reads TGTGCCAGCAGCTTGGGAGGGGTAAATGAAAAACTGTTTTTT.

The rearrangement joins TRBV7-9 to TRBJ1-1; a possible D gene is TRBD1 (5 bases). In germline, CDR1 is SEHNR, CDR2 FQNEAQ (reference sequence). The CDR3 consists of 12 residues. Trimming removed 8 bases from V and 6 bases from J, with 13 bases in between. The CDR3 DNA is TGTGCCAGCTCGGTGGGGGAATCTGAAGCTTTCTTT. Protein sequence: CASSVGESEAFF.

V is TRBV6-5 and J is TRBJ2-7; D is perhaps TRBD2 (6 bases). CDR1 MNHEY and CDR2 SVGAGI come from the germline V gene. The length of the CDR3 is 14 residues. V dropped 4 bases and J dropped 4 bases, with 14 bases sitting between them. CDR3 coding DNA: TGTGCCAGCAGTTTCGGGGGTACCCTATACGAGCAGTACTTC. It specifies CASSFGGTLYEQYF.

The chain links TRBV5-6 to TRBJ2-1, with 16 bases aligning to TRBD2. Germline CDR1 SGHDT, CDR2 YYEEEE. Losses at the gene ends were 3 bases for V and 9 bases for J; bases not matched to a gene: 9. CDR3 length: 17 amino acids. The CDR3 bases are TGTGCCAGCAGCTCACTCGGGACTAGCGGGAGGGCCCCTGAGCAGTTCTTC. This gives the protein CASSSLGTSGRAPEQFF. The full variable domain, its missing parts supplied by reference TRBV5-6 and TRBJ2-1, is DAGVTQSPTHLIKTRGQQVTLRCSPKSGHDTVSWYQQALGQGPQFIFQYYEEEERQRGNFPDRFSGHQFPNYSSELNVNALLLGDSALYLCASSSLGTSGRAPEQFFGPGTRLTVL.

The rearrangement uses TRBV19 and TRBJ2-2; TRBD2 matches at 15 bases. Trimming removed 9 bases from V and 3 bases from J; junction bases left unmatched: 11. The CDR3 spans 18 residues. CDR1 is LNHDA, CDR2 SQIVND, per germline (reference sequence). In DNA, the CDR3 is TGTGCCAGCGAAGTTGGACTAGCGGGAGGGCTGGACACCGGGGAGCTGTTTTTT. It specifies CASEVGLAGGLDTGELFF.

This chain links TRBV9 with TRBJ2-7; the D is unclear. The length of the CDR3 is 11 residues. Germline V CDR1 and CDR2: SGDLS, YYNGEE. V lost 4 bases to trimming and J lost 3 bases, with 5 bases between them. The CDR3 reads CASSQGYEQYF. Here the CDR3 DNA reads TGTGCCAGCAGCCAAGGCTACGAGCAGTACTTC.

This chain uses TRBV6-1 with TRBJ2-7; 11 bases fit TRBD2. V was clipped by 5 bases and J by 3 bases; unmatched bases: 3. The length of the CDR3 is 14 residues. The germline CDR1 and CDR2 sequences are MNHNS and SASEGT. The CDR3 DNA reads TGTGCCAGCAGTAAGACTAGCGGGATCTACGAGCAGTACTTC. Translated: CASSKTSGIYEQYF.

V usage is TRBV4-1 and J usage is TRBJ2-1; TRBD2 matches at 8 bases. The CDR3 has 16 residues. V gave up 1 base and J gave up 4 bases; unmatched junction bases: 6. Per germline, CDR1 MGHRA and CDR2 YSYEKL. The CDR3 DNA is TGCGCCAGCAGCCAAGCCAGCAGCGGGGGTTACAATGAGCAGTTCTTC. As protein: CASSQASSGGYNEQFF.